This TCR beta chain is drawn from a study of T cell responses to AZD1222 COVID-19 vaccine (dated by TCRdb to about 2021). Concerning the study at large: TCR sequencing was performed for more than 230 trial participants, of whom 200 to 210 were given two doses of AZD1222 and some 26 were given two doses of MenACWY control vaccine. Trial participants were enrolled by age into 18-55, 56-69 and 70-plus year subgroups, with about 150, 28 and 57 TCR-sequenced participants respectively.

V trim: 1 base; J trim: 4 bases; unmatched bases: 0. CDR1 and CDR2 were assigned from the germline V gene (reference sequence) as SEHNR and FQNEAQ. There are 14 amino acids in the CDR3, from cysteine to phenylalanine inclusive. Left in the record is the CDR3 DNA by itself, 42 bases read in frame from the first base. The time point label for this specimen denotes: about 28 days (+/-7) after the second vaccine dose. AZD1222 recipients whose second dose came at about 4 weeks and those whose second dose came at about 12 weeks were combined into one group, since spike-specific TCR depth and breadth did not differ between the two schedules. Samples from vaccinated people were obtained from the UK trials COV001 and COV002, which included a single-blind randomized controlled phase 2/3 trial of AZD1222 (ChAdOx1 nCoV-19) in healthy adults. For TCRbeta chain sequencing, PBMC samples from trial participants were taken at day 0 and at day 28 after the second dose.

For this clone: Its target antigen remains unknown. Base qualities are not provided; no much larger clone lies one nucleotide away. Other DNA sequences in the sample encode the same CDR3.

Study-wide conclusions, independent of this receptor: Vaccine-associated CD4 TCRs spanned the whole spike protein, with dominant responses in regions 160-218 and 743-854. Because no samples from the day 14 peak response were available, repertoires could be characterized only after the peak T cell response. Reportedly, almost half of the unique spike-specific TCRs recognized epitopes lying outside the regions that are mutated in the B.1.351 and B.1.1.7 variants. Most participants were white British and females outnumbered males, and the authors suggested that clonal diversity may have been underestimated. The 56-69-year group was small, and its depth increase did not reach significance, likely because of low power. Conclusions about previously exposed vaccinees are limited because only six or seven AZD1222 recipients were SARS-CoV-2 seropositive at baseline. A significant rise in spike-specific TCR breadth and depth was observed after two AZD1222 doses relative to day 0 and relative to MenACWY recipients.

The CDR3 regions of human TCRbeta chains were analyzed by immunosequencing. As for the original processing: Repertoire TCRs were matched against a reference library of SARS-CoV-2-specific TCRs generated with the MIRA antigen-specificity platform. Breadth meant the fraction of unique TCRs that were SARS-CoV-2-associated, whereas depth meant the fraction of total T cells that were SARS-CoV-2-associated. Using the MIRA data, each spike-specific TCR was mapped to the spike region that the TCR reacts to and placed in a CD4 or CD8 class. Log10-transformed breadth and depth values were compared by one-way ANOVA with Sidak's multiple comparisons tests. TCRdb's version of the immuneACCESS table is confined to in-frame rearrangements and falls short of the full clone set. An unresolved V gene accounts for under half of the shortfall where checked; the remainder is of unknown origin. Clone size and the V and J calls come from that table; the DNA yielded D and trimming. The sample has about 150,000 clones on record, about nine tenths of them singletons. Approximately 3% of the sample is held by the ten biggest clonotypes.

This clonotype was sampled from an adult who received the AZD1222 COVID-19 vaccine. This sequence uses TRBV7-9 and TRBJ1-4; 7 of the junction bases match TRBD1. The sample here was peripheral blood, taken 28 days after the second AZD1222 dose. The bases read TGTGCCAGCAGCTTAGACAGGGGTAATGAAAAACTGTTTTTT. It codes for CASSLDRGNEKLFF.